The source of this TCR beta chain is a study of blood T cell repertoires in COVID-19. Study context: Samples of COVID-19 (acute and convalescent) were obtained from the United States, Italy and Spain.

Methods used by the authors: Estimated nucleated cell counts came from reference gene primer amplification. Only in-frame clones appear in the TCRdb table, and some are missing; sequencing was by immunoSEQ multiplex PCR. V, J and clone size are taken as reported in that table, and D and trimming were inferred from the DNA itself. The data show a few hundred thousand clones, more than 80% seen once. Trimming stripped 0 bases from V and 1 base from J, with 9 bases between. The CDR3 runs 15 residues. CDR1 is SNHLY and CDR2 is FYNNEI in the germline V gene. The sequencing input was peripheral blood. The chain has TRBV2 and TRBJ1-2; no firm D call. This sequence was found in a woman older than 75 with acute or convalescent COVID-19. This chain's CDR3 is CASSEAAGINYGYTF. The CDR3 DNA reads TGTGCCAGCAGTGAAGCTGCCGGGATTAACTATGGCTACACCTTC.